The 8 T cell receptor beta chains reported below all come from one sample, sequenced in a study of cytomegalovirus exposure and HLA in healthy donors. The PCR employed 60 Vbeta primers together with 13 Jbeta primers. Generated by immunoSEQ multiplex PCR, the TCRdb table keeps only in-frame clones and is missing some. The data contain around 100,000 clones, over 65% of them seen just once; the ten biggest clones take up 3.9%. Sequenced: PBMCs. The receptor set was obtained from a man aged 25-40 years in good health and CMV-seronegative.

V usage is TRBV7-3 and J usage is TRBJ2-7; TRBD1 matches at 11 bases. V shed 5 bases and J 6 bases; nucleotides not matched to a gene: 3. Germline-derived CDR1 and CDR2 are SGHTA and FQGTGA. The CDR3 consists of 13 residues. The CDR3 bases are TGTGCCAGCAGCAGGGGACAGGGGGGCGAGCAGTACTTC. It is translated as CASSRGQGGEQYF.

V gene TRBV5-1 combines with J gene TRBJ1-2, with 8 bases that match TRBD1. From germline, CDR1 is SGHRS and CDR2 YFSETQ. Trimming at V came to 0 bases and at J to 7 bases, leaving 8 bases not matched to a gene. CDR3 length: 15 amino acids. The CDR3 nucleotides are TGCGCCAGCAGCTTGGCTACAGGGGGTATTTCTGGCTACACCTTC. This translates into CASSLATGGISGYTF.

V and J are TRBV5-1 and TRBJ2-7; 8 positions agree with TRBD1. J lost 5 bases, V lost 7 bases, and 11 bases had no gene match. The length of the CDR3 is 14 residues. Germline V lookup: CDR1 SGHRS, CDR2 YFSETQ. DNA of the CDR3: TGCGCCAGCCGCCGTGTTCCAGGGGGCCACGAGCAGTACTTC. This codes for CASRRVPGGHEQYF.

The genes are TRBV11-1 and TRBJ1-1; D unclear. Deletions cut 1 base from V and 0 bases from J, with 12 bases between. The CDR3 contains 16 residues. Per germline, CDR1 SGHAT and CDR2 FQDESV (reference sequence). The CDR3 DNA sequence: TGTGCCAGCAGCTTAGGGAGGGAATCCATGAACACTGAAGCTTTCTTT. It is translated as CASSLGRESMNTEAFF. Full variable domain (rest looked up from reference TRBV11-1 and TRBJ1-1): EAEVAQSPRYKITEKSQAVAFWCDPISGHATLYWYRQILGQGPELLVQFQDESVVDDSQLPKDRFSAERLKGVDSTLKIQPAELGDSAMYLCASSLGRESMNTEAFFGQGTRLTVV.

Only one count was recorded for this clone. At one boundary the junction diverges from the germline segment, which might be a read error. The chain combines TRBV7-9 with TRBJ1-5; D possibly corresponds to TRBD1 (5 bases). Germline V gives CDR1 SEHNR, CDR2 FQNEAQ (reference sequence). The CDR3 length is 13 residues. The CDR3 region is CSSSSGQFQPQHF. The CDR3 region has the DNA TGTTCCAGCAGCTCCGGACAATTTCAGCCCCAGCATTTT.

The chain employs TRBV5-1 and TRBJ1-4; possibly TRBD1 for D (5 bases). This CDR3 contains 14 residues. V shed 0 bases and J shed 7 bases, with 10 bases lying between them. CDR1 is SGHRS and CDR2 is YFSETQ in the germline V gene. The CDR3 nucleotides read TGCGCCAGCAGCTTGGAAGGGGTCGGTGAAAAACTGTTTTTT. Its protein is CASSLEGVGEKLFF.

This clone was detected only once. This chain joins TRBV7-3 and TRBJ2-5, with D possibly matching TRBD1 (6 bases). The V and J ends lost 5 bases and 3 bases respectively, with 10 bases between them. The germline CDR1 and CDR2 sequences are SGHTA and FQGTGA. CDR3 length equals 13 residues. As DNA, the CDR3 is TGTGCCAGCAGCCGTGGACAGAAAGAGACCCAGTACTTC. This gives the protein CASSRGQKETQYF.

This sequence joins TRBV7-3 and TRBJ2-4; 7 nucleotides agree with TRBD2. Trimming removed 2 bases from V and 7 bases from J; junction bases left unmatched: 2. The CDR3 covers 13 residues. CDR1 and CDR2 from the germline V gene are SGHTA and FQGTGA. As DNA, the CDR3 is TGTGCCAGCAGCTTAGGGGGGGAGAACATTCAGTACTTC. It translates to CASSLGGENIQYF.